This TCR beta chain is from a study of T-cell memory formation after mild COVID-19. TCRdb re-analysed the 5' RACE reads in MiXCR, keeping a single row per CDR3 protein. The data hold 350,000 to 450,000 distinct CDR3 sequences, with around 20% observed a single time. The specimen sequenced was PBMCs or a T cell subset sorted from them (not recorded which). This clonotype was obtained from an adult woman who had mild COVID-19 (a few samples of this study predate the infection). Cell type and time point are not known.

The CDR3 bases are TGTGCCAGCAGCCCCGGACAGGCGTCACAAGAGACCCAGTACTTC. Amino acids: CASSPGQASQETQYF. The J gene is TRBJ2-5, the V gene TRBV7-9, with 7 bases lining up with TRBD1. With 5 bases clipped from V and 2 bases from J, the junction kept 8 bases outside the gene matches. Germline V gene lookup returns CDR1 SEHNR and CDR2 FQNEAQ (reference sequence). The CDR3 consists of 15 residues.